A selection of T cell receptor beta chains follows, all from one sample in a study of cytotoxic CD8 clonotypes in ibrutinib-treated CLL. The method was immunoSEQ multiplex PCR; TCRdb's version includes in-frame clones alone and lacks a portion of them. The data show roughly 200,000 clones, with 72% seen just once and around 15% held by the top ten. This material consisted of PBMCs, taken after 24 months of ibrutinib treatment. The receptors shown here come from a human donor with chronic lymphocytic leukemia. The conserved cysteine and the conserved F or W are not part of the CDR3 here. A D gene is named only where the DNA matches it firmly. Clone size is not always given. Where it is, it says once, few, many or a class for expanded clones.

j_call d_call v_call clone_size cdr3_aa
TRBJ2-7 - TRBV4-1 - ASSQVTGRSHEQY
TRBJ2-1 TRBD2 TRBV4-2 - ASSPPVAASGHNNEQF
TRBJ2-3 TRBD2 TRBV5-4 once ASSFERETDPY
TRBJ1-1 TRBD1 TRBV15 - ATTDRGNTEAF
TRBJ2-7 TRBD2 TRBV18 - ASSPPRLAGTDEQY
TRBJ1-1 TRBD1 TRBV9 once ASSVTGATEAF
TRBJ1-5 - TRBV20-1 - SAGSQPQH
TRBJ2-1 - TRBV28 - ASTPRQSSYNEQF
TRBJ1-1 - TRBV7-6 - ASSLGEGSEAF
TRBJ2-3 - TRBV5-1 - ASYTGGGPTDTQY
TRBJ2-7 - TRBV5-4 - ASSLAGAIKGEQY
TRBJ1-2 - TRBV11-2 - ASSLGWTGNYGYT
TRBJ1-1 - TRBV2 - ASSGDGNTEAF
TRBJ1-2 TRBD1 TRBV2 - ASSETDRVRYGYT
TRBJ2-5 - TRBV5-1 - ASSLEPGEETQY